This T cell receptor beta chain was identified in a study of T-cell reconstitution after alpha-beta-depleted transplantation in children. V was shortened by 5 bases and J by 0 bases, with 6 bases between the two germline ends. The germline gives CDR1 SQVTM, CDR2 ANQGSEA. This CDR3 region has 12 residues. The authors prepared the TCRbeta library with unique molecular identifiers. TCRdb called the PCR reads again in MiXCR, with one record for every CDR3 protein. The sample has 440,000 or so distinct CDR3 sequences, roughly two fifths seen once; the top ten hold 27%. Sequences were derived from PBMCs, sampled before TCRalphabeta/CD19-depleted stem cell transplant. J is TRBJ2-3 and V is TRBV29-1; TRBD2 might be the D (5 bases). This receptor was taken from a girl aged 2-10 years with aplastic anemia, due to receive a stem cell transplant. The CDR3 is CSVWESTDTQYF. The CDR3 coding sequence is TGCAGCGTTTGGGAGAGCACAGATACGCAGTATTTT.